The rows below give T cell receptor beta chains drawn from one sample of a study of CXCR3-negative and CXCR3-positive naive CD8 T cells. TCRdb re-called the 5' RACE reads and catalogs CDR3 proteins one per entry, DNA excluded. This listing includes roughly 70,000 distinct CDR3 sequences. Sequenced input: naive CXCR3- CD8+ T cells from blood. The source is a human donor in good health. Some clones in this sample may be carry-over from other donors' samples. CDR3s include the opening cysteine and the closing phenylalanine or tryptophan. The order of the fields is J gene, V gene, CDR3 protein.

J: TRBJ1-1; V: TRBV7-9; CDR3: CASSLGRSNTEAFF
J: TRBJ1-1; V: TRBV29-1; CDR3: CSVSLAGGAEAFF
J: TRBJ2-3; V: TRBV29-1; CDR3: CSAITEPDTQYF
J: TRBJ1-1; V: TRBV20-1; CDR3: CSASTGEITEAFF
J: TRBJ2-7; V: TRBV6-5; CDR3: CASSTGTSGYEQYF
J: TRBJ2-1; V: TRBV29-1; CDR3: CSVPGQGGEQFF
J: TRBJ1-5; V: TRBV7-3; CDR3: CAGDRYSNQPQHF
J: TRBJ2-5; V: TRBV29-1; CDR3: CSVGQGWQETQYF
J: TRBJ2-5; V: TRBV12-3/TRBV12-4; CDR3: CASSFGIKAETQYF
J: TRBJ2-5; V: TRBV29-1; CDR3: CSVEPPNEETQYF
J: TRBJ1-4; V: TRBV28; CDR3: CASSLTAKLFF
J: TRBJ2-2; V: TRBV5-1; CDR3: CASSLDPTGTGELFF
J: TRBJ2-2; V: TRBV12-5; CDR3: CASGSPAGELFF
J: TRBJ1-1; V: TRBV11-2; CDR3: CASSLAWADRAPVMAEAFF
J: TRBJ1-6; V: TRBV29-1; CDR3: CSVASGGSNSPLHF
J: TRBJ2-7; V: TRBV28; CDR3: CASRGYYEQYF
J: TRBJ2-1; V: TRBV6-5; CDR3: CASSYTENEQFF
J: TRBJ2-2; V: TRBV30; CDR3: CAWRGQNTGELFF
J: TRBJ1-1; V: TRBV2; CDR3: CASSPGGDAFF
J: TRBJ2-1; V: TRBV7-9; CDR3: CASSLEGTSGLNEQFF
J: TRBJ2-5; V: TRBV3-1; CDR3: CASSQVSRGPKETQYF